The 18 T cell receptor beta chains reported below all come from one sample, sequenced in a study of blood T cell repertoires in COVID-19. The protocol was immunoSEQ multiplex PCR, while the TCRdb copy is restricted to in-frame clones and leaves out a portion. The sample carries 150,000 or so clones, over 80% recorded once. Material for sequencing was peripheral blood. Receptors originate from a woman aged 45-65 years with acute or convalescent COVID-19.

The chain has TRBV24-1 and TRBJ2-3; 7 nucleotides line up with TRBD2. Germline-derived CDR1 and CDR2 are KGHDR and SFDVKD. This CDR3 is built from 17 residues. J lost 3 bases, V lost 3 bases, and 11 bases had no gene match. CDR3 residues: CATSDALLALGTDTQYF. Here the CDR3 DNA reads TGTGCCACCAGTGATGCCCTACTAGCGTTGGGGACAGATACGCAGTATTTT.

The V and J genes are TRBV5-4 and TRBJ2-7; D is unclear. This CDR3 is 13 amino acids long. The germline gives CDR1 SGHNT, CDR2 YYREEE (reference sequence). V lost 3 bases and J 5 bases, leaving 12 bases between the germline ends. CDR3 region: CASSYSLENEQYF. DNA of the CDR3: TGTGCCAGCAGCTACTCGTTGGAGAACGAGCAGTACTTC.

This chain uses TRBV21-1 with TRBJ1-1; TRBD1 reflects the table's D call only, with no check against the DNA. TRBV21-1 is a documented pseudogene. CDR3 length: 16 amino acids. This CDR3 reads CASSKLKGRDRTEAFF. CDR3 nucleotide sequence: TGTGCCAGCAGCAAACTAAAGGGGCGAGATCGGACTGAAGCTTTCTTT.

The V and J genes are TRBV24-1 and TRBJ1-3, with a possible D match to TRBD1 (5 bases). CDR3 length equals 17 residues. Germline values: CDR1 KGHDR, CDR2 SFDVKD. Between the trimmed V and J ends, which lost 6 bases and 0 bases, there was a span of 17 bases. The CDR3 bases are TGTGCCACCAGTACCCCACGACAGACGGTCTCTGGAAACACCATATATTTT. The encoded protein is CATSTPRQTVSGNTIYF.

In DNA form, the CDR3 reads TGTGCCACCAGTGATTGGTCAGCTAACTATGGCTACACCTTC. Translated: CATSDWSANYGYTF. The chain uses TRBV24-1 and TRBJ1-2, with no clear D. Trimming pared 2 bases from V and 0 bases from J, leaving 6 bases between. CDR1 and CDR2 (germline): KGHDR, SFDVKD. The CDR3 runs 14 residues.

The chain uses TRBV30 and TRBJ1-4, with D possibly matching TRBD1 (6 bases). V dropped 4 bases and J dropped 7 bases, with 16 bases sitting between them. Germline V CDR1 and CDR2: GTSNPN, SVGIG (reference sequence). The CDR3 runs to 14 residues. This CDR3 reads CAWKPQGRGEKLFF. In DNA, the CDR3 is TGTGCCTGGAAGCCCCAGGGGAGAGGTGAAAAACTGTTTTTT.

J is TRBJ2-7 and V is TRBV28; D gene unclear. Germline-derived CDR1 and CDR2 are MDHEN and SYDVKM. Trimming took off 6 bases at V and 3 bases at J, with 3 bases between the two ends. This CDR3 is 10 amino acids long. The CDR3 coding sequence is TGTGCCAGCAGCATCTACGAGCAGTACTTC. This sequence encodes CASSIYEQYF.

This sequence joins TRBV11-2 and TRBJ2-1, with 13 bases identical to TRBD2. Unmatched junction bases numbered 6, after V lost 0 bases and J lost 16 bases. CDR3 length equals 14 residues. CDR1 is SGHAT and CDR2 is FQNNGV in the germline V gene. The DNA of the CDR3 is TGTGCCAGCAGCTTAGAACTAGCGGGAGGGCCCCTTTTCTTC. This encodes CASSLELAGGPLFF. Full variable domain (outside the CDR3, taken from reference TRBV11-2 and TRBJ2-1): EAGVAQSPRYKIIEKRQSVAFWCNPISGHATLYWYQQILGQGPKLLIQFQNNGVVDDSQLPKDRFSAERLKGVDSTLKIQPAKLEDSAVYLCASSLELAGGPLFFGPGTRLTVL.

The genes are TRBV6-1 and TRBJ1-1; D is possibly TRBD1 (5 bases). Germline V lookup: CDR1 MNHNS, CDR2 SASEGT. The V and J ends lost 3 bases and 4 bases respectively, with 15 bases between them. The CDR3 loop spans 15 amino acids. CDR3 nucleotides: TGTGCCAGCAGTGACAGGGATGGGTGGGGCACTGAAGCTTTCTTT. This gives the protein CASSDRDGWGTEAFF.

V gene TRBV5-6 combines with J gene TRBJ1-1; D not resolved. Germline V CDR1 and CDR2: SGHDT, YYEEEE. The CDR3 has 12 amino acids. The V gene lost 4 bases and the J gene lost 0 bases, with 4 bases spanning the gap. DNA of the CDR3: TGTGCCAGCAGCGGGCTGAACACTGAAGCTTTCTTT. Its protein is CASSGLNTEAFF. Together with reference TRBV5-6 and TRBJ1-1, the CDR3 gives the full variable domain: DAGVTQSPTHLIKTRGQQVTLRCSPKSGHDTVSWYQQALGQGPQFIFQYYEEEERQRGNFPDRFSGHQFPNYSSELNVNALLLGDSALYLCASSGLNTEAFFGQGTRLTVV.

The V gene is TRBV30, the J gene TRBJ1-6, with D possibly matching TRBD1 (6 bases). Germline lookup yields CDR1 GTSNPN and CDR2 SVGIG (reference sequence). V was shortened by 1 base and J by 2 bases, with 24 bases between the two germline ends. There are 20 residues in the CDR3. The CDR3 nucleotides read TGTGCCTGGAGTGCTTTCTCGACAGGATCCCGCGTCCCCTATAATTCACCCCTCCACTTT. Protein product: CAWSAFSTGSRVPYNSPLHF.

This rearrangement joins TRBV19 to TRBJ1-2, with D possibly being TRBD1 (6 bases). CDR1 and CDR2 (germline): LNHDA, SQIVND (reference sequence). The V gene lost 3 bases and the J gene lost 4 bases, with 12 bases spanning the gap. The CDR3 contains 14 residues. The CDR3 sequence: CASSIPPDSYGYTF. As DNA, the CDR3 is TGTGCCAGTAGTATTCCGCCGGACAGCTATGGCTACACCTTC.

This chain uses TRBV7-2 with TRBJ2-7, with 9 bases aligning to TRBD1. This CDR3 region has 16 residues. Germline CDR1 and CDR2: SGHTA and FQGNSA. The J segment lost 6 bases and the V segment lost 4 bases, leaving 13 bases of the junction unmatched. The CDR3 spells CASSSMTGGIGGEQYF. The CDR3 DNA is TGTGCCAGCAGCTCAATGACAGGGGGAATTGGTGGCGAGCAGTACTTC.

This chain uses TRBV25-1 with TRBJ1-1; no clear D. Germline-derived CDR1 and CDR2 are MGHDK and SYGVNS. The CDR3 contains 12 residues. V lost 7 bases, J lost 8 bases, and 14 bases lay in between. CDR3 protein: CASTGPAGEAFF. CDR3 in DNA: TGTGCCAGCACTGGGCCCGCTGGCGAAGCTTTCTTT.

The chain links TRBV6-5 to TRBJ1-1; TRBD1 agrees at 7 bases. Germline V gene data show CDR1 as MNHEY and CDR2 as SVGAGI. The CDR3 has 11 residues. The V segment lost 11 bases and the J segment 4 bases; nucleotides outside the gene matches: 4. CDR3 amino acids: CAPNRGTEAFF. The CDR3 region has the DNA TGTGCCCCCAACAGGGGCACTGAAGCTTTCTTT.

The chain employs TRBV10-1 and TRBJ2-7, with TRBD1 matching over 10 bases. J gave up 6 bases and V 0 bases, and 8 bases lay outside the gene matches. CDR3 length: 16 amino acids. Germline V gives CDR1 WNHNN, CDR2 SYGVQD (reference sequence). The CDR3 region is CASSESLRTGGSEQYF. The DNA of the CDR3 is TGCGCCAGCAGTGAGTCGCTCCGGACAGGGGGGAGCGAGCAGTACTTC.

The chain uses TRBV19 and TRBJ1-3; D not certain. CDR1 and CDR2 (germline): LNHDA, SQIVND (reference sequence). The CDR3 totals 12 residues. Between the trimmed V and J ends, which lost 3 bases and 5 bases, there was a span of 5 bases. The CDR3, as DNA: TGTGCCAGTAGTATCGTCCGAAACACCATATATTTT. Protein: CASSIVRNTIYF.

The chain links TRBV9 to TRBJ1-1; no clear D gene. In germline, CDR1 is SGDLS, CDR2 YYNGEE. The CDR3 spans 13 residues. V gave up 4 bases and J gave up 1 base, with 8 bases separating them. CDR3 nucleotides: TGTGCCAGCAGCACCACGGGGAACACTGAAGCTTTCTTT. This sequence encodes CASSTTGNTEAFF. The entire variable domain, with the rest obtained from reference TRBV9 and TRBJ1-1, is as follows: DSGVTQTPKHLITATGQRVTLRCSPRSGDLSVYWYQQSLDQGLQFLIQYYNGEERAKGNILERFSAQQFPDLHSELNLSSLELGDSALYFCASSTTGNTEAFFGQGTRLTVV.